The clone carrying this T cell receptor beta chain was counted a single time. Its specificity is unknown. Vbeta (60) and Jbeta (13) primers were used in the PCR. This table comes from immunoSEQ multiplex PCR, and its TCRdb copy is limited to in-frame clones, with some not included. The sample lists around 130,000 clones; roughly 79% were seen once. The record originates from a study of cytomegalovirus exposure and HLA in healthy donors. Study results and limitations: The authors later found HLA-associated TCR beta chains more clonally expanded than equally common others.

The germline CDR1 and CDR2 sequences are MNHEY and SVGAGI. The CDR3 has 14 residues. After removal of 6 bases from V and 2 bases from J, the junction contained 7 bases not matched to a gene. Sequenced: PBMCs. The source is a woman between 40 and 55 years old in good health and CMV-seronegative. The rearrangement links TRBV6-5 to TRBJ2-7, with 7 bases matching TRBD2. CDR3 in DNA: TGTGCCAGCAGAACTCGGGGGGAAACCTACGAGCAGTACTTC. It specifies CASRTRGETYEQYF.